A single sample is the source of the 2 T cell receptor beta chains below, sequenced in a study of CD8+CD57+ T cells in acquired aplastic anemia. Genomic DNA served as template for TCR beta VDJ and CDR3 profiling. MiXCR, run by TCRdb on the reads, gives a single entry per CDR3 protein. The data show fewer than 250,000 distinct CDR3 sequences, around half seen once. CD8+CD57+ cell expansion had been shown by flow cytometry in patients chosen for sequencing. Specimen: sorted CD4+, CD8+, or CD8+CD57+ T cells (not recorded which) from PBMCs. These receptors came from a human donor with aplastic anemia.

This clonotype was counted at least ten times. This rearrangement joins TRBV6-5 to TRBJ2-3, with D possibly being TRBD2 (6 bases). The germline gives CDR1 MNHEY, CDR2 SVGAGI. Trimming cost V 0 bases and J 0 bases, with 10 bases left between them. The CDR3 has 16 residues. This CDR3 is CASSYSHGTSTDTQYF. Here the CDR3 DNA reads TGTGCCAGCAGTTACTCGCACGGGACTAGCACAGATACGCAGTATTTT.

The chain carries TRBV6-1 and TRBJ2-3; possible D gene TRBD2, 6 bases. Germline CDR1 reads MNHNS; CDR2 reads SASEGT. Trimming cost V 4 bases and J 5 bases, with 13 bases left between them. The CDR3 runs 14 residues. CDR3 in amino acids: CASSGSGVLDTQYF. The CDR3 region has the DNA TGTGCCAGCAGTGGATCGGGAGTTTTAGATACGCAGTATTTT.